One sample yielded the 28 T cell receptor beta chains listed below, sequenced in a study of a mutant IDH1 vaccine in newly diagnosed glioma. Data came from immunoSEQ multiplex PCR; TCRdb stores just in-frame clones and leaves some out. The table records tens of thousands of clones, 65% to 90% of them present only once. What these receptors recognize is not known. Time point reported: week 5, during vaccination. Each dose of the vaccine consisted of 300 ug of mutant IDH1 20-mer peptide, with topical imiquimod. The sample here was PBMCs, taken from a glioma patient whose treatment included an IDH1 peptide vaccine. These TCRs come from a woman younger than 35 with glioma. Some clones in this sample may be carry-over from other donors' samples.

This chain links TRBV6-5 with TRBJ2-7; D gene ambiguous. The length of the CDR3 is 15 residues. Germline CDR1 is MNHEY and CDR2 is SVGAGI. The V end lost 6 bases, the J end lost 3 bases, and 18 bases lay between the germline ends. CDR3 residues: CASSTFLGTFYEQYF. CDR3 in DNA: TGTGCCAGCAGCACTTTTTTGGGCACTTTCTACGAGCAGTACTTC.

In DNA form, the CDR3 reads TGTGCCTGGAGTGTACATGACATGTCGAACCAGCCCCAGTATTTT. This codes for CAWSVHDMSNQPQYF. J is TRBJ1-5 and V is TRBV30; D not resolved. The J call may be incorrect, as the DNA end agrees better with TRBJ2-3. The germline V gene encodes CDR1 GTSNPN and CDR2 SVGIG (reference sequence). The CDR3 extends over 15 amino acids.

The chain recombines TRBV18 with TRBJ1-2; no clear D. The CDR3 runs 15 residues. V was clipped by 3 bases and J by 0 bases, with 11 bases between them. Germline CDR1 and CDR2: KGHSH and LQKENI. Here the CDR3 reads CASSPGVKTNYGYTF. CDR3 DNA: TGTGCCAGCTCACCCGGAGTTAAAACTAACTATGGCTACACCTTC.

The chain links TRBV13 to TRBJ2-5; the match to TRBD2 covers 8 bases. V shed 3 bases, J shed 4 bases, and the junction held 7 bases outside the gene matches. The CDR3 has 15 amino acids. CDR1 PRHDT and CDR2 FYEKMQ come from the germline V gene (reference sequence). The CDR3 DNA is TGTGCCAGCAGCTTGCGACTAGCGATTATAGAGACCCAGTACTTC. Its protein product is CASSLRLAIIETQYF.

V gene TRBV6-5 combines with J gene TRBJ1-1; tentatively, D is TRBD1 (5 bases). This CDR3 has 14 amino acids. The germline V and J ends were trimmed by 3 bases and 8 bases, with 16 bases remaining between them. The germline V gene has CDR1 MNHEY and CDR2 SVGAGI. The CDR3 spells CASSYGTGGVEAFF. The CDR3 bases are TGTGCCAGCAGTTATGGGACTGGAGGTGTAGAAGCTTTCTTT.

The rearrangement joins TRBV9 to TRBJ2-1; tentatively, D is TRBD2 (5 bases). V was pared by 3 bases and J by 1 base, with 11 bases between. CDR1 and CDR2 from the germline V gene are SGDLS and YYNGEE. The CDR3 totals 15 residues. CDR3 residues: CASSDRDRSYNEQFF. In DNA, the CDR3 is TGTGCCAGCAGCGACCGGGATCGATCCTACAATGAGCAGTTCTTC.

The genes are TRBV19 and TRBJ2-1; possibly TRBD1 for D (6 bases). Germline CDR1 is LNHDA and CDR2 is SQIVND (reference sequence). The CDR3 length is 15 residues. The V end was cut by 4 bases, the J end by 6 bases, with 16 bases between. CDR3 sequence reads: CASSTQGRMGNEQFF. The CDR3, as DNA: TGTGCCAGTAGTACACAGGGTAGAATGGGCAATGAGCAGTTCTTC.

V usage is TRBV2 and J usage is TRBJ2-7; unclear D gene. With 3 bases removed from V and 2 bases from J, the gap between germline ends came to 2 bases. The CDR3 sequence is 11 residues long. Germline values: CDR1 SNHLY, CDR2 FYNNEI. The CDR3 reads CASSDPYEQYF. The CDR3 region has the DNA TGTGCCAGCAGTGACCCCTACGAGCAGTACTTC.

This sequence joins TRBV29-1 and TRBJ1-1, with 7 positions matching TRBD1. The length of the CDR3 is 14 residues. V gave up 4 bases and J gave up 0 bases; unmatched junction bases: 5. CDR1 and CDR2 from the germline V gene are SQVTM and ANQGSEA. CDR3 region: CSVGGQVMNTEAFF. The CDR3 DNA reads TGCAGCGTTGGAGGACAGGTCATGAACACTGAAGCTTTCTTT.

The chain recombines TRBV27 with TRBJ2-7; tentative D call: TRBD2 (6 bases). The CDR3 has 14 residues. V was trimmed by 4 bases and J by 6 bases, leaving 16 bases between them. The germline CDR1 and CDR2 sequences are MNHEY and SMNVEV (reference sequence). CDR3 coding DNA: TGTGCCAGCAGTTGGGGACTCACCTCTCGCGAGCAGTACTTC. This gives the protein CASSWGLTSREQYF.

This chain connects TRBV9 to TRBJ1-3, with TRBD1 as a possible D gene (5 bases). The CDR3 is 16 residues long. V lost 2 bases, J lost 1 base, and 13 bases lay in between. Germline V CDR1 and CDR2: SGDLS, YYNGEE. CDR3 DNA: TGTGCCAGCAGCGTCAGGGAGCTCCTTTCTGGAAACACCATATATTTT. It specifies CASSVRELLSGNTIYF.

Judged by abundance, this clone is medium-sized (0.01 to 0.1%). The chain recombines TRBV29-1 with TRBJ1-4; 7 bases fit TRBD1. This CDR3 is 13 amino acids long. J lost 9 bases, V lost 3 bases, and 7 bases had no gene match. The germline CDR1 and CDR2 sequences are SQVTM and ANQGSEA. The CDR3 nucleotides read TGCAGCGTTGATCTGACAGGGAGTCAAAAACTGTTTTTT. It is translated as CSVDLTGSQKLFF.

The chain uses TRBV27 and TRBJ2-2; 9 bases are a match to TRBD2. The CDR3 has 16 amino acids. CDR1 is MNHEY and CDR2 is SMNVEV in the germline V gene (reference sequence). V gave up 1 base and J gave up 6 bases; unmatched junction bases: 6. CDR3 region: CASSLLASGTSGELFF. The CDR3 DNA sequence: TGTGCCAGCAGTTTATTGGCTAGCGGGACGTCCGGGGAGCTGTTTTTT.

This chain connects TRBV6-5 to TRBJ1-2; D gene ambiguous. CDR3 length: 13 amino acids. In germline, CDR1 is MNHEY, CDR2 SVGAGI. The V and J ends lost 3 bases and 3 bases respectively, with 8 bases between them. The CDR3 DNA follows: TGTGCCAGCAGTTATGCGCCCGACTATGGCTACACCTTC. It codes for CASSYAPDYGYTF.

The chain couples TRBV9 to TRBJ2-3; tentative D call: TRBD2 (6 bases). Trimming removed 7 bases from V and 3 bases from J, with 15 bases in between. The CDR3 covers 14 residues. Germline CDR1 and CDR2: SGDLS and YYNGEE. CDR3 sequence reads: CASRRRGGTDTQYF. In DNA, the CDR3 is TGTGCCAGCCGAAGGCGGGGAGGAACAGATACGCAGTATTTT. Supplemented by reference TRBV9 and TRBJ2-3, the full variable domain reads DSGVTQTPKHLITATGQRVTLRCSPRSGDLSVYWYQQSLDQGLQFLIQYYNGEERAKGNILERFSAQQFPDLHSELNLSSLELGDSALYFCASRRRGGTDTQYFGPGTRLTVL.

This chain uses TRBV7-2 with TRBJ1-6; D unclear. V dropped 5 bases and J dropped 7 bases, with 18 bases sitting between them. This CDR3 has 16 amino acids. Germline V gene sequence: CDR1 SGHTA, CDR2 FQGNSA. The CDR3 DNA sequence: TGTGCCAGCAGCCTCAAAAGTGGACTTCCGAATTCACCCCTCCACTTT. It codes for CASSLKSGLPNSPLHF.

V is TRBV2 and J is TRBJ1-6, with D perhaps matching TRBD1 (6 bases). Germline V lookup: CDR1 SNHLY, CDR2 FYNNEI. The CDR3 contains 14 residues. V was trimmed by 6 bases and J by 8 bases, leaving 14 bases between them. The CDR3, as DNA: TGTGCCAGCAGAGCCGGGACACCTGATTCACCCCTCCACTTT. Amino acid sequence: CASRAGTPDSPLHF.

Here the CDR3 DNA reads TGTGCCTGGAGTGTACGGGACAGGGTTCAGCCCCAGCATTTT. It translates to CAWSVRDRVQPQHF. V and J are TRBV30 and TRBJ1-5; the match to TRBD1 covers 9 bases. CDR1 and CDR2 from the germline V gene are GTSNPN and SVGIG (reference sequence). After removal of 0 bases from V and 6 bases from J, the junction contained 3 bases not matched to a gene. The CDR3 runs to 14 residues.

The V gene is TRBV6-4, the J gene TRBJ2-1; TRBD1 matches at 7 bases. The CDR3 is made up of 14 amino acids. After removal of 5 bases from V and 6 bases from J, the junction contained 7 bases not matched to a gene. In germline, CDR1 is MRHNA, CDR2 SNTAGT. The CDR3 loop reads CASSYRGESNEQFF. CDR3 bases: TGTGCCAGCAGTTACAGGGGAGAGAGCAATGAGCAGTTCTTC.

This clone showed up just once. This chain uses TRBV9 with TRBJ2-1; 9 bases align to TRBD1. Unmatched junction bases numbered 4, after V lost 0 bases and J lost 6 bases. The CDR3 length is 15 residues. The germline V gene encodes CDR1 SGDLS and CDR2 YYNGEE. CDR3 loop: CASSVGTGEGNEQFF. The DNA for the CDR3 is TGTGCCAGCAGCGTAGGGACAGGGGAGGGCAATGAGCAGTTCTTC.

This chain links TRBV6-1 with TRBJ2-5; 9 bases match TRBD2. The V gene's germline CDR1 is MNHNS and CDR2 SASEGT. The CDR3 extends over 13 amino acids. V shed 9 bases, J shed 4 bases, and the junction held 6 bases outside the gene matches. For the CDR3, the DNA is TGTGCCAGGGGGGGAGCGGGGGGAGAGACCCAGTACTTC. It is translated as CARGGAGGETQYF.

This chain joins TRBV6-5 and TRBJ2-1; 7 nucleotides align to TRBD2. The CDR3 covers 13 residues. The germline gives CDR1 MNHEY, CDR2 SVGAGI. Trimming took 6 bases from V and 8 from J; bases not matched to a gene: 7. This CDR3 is CASSPGGRDEQFF. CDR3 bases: TGTGCCAGCAGCCCCGGGGGGAGGGATGAGCAGTTCTTC.

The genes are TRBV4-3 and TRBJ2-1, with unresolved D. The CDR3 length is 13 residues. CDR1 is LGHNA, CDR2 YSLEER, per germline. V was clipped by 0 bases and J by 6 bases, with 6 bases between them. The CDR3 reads CASSQEYSNEQFF. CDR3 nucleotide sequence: TGCGCCAGCAGCCAAGAGTACAGCAATGAGCAGTTCTTC.

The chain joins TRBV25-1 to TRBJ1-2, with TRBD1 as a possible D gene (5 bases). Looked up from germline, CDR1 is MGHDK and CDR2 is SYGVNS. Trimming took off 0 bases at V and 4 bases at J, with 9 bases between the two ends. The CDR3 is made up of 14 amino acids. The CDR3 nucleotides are TGTGCCAGCAGTGAATACAGGGCCTTCTATGGCTACACCTTC. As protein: CASSEYRAFYGYTF.

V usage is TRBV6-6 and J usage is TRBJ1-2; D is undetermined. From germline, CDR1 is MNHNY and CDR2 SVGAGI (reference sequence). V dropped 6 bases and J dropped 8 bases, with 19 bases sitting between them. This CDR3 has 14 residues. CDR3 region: CASREEGGRTGYTF. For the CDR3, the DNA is TGTGCCAGCAGGGAAGAGGGAGGTAGGACCGGCTACACCTTC.

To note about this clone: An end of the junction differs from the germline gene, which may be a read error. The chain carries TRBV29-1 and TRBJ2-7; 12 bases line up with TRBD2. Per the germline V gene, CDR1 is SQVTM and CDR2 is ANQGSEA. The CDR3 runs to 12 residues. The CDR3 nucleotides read TGCAGCGTTGAAGTAACTAGCGGGAGGCATTCCTTC. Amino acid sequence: CSVEVTSGRHSF.

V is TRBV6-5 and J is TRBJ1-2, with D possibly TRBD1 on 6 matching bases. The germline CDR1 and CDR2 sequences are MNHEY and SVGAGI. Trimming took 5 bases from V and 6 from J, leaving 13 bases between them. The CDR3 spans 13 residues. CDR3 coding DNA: TGTGCCAGCAGTCTCTTAGGGGGGGATGGCTACACCTTC. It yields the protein CASSLLGGDGYTF.

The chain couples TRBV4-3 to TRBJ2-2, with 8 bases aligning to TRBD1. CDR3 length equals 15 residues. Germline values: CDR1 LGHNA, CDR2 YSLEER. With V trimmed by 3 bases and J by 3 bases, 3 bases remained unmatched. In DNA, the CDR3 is TGCGCCAGCAGCCACGTGGACAGGGACACCGGGGAGCTGTTTTTT. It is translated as CASSHVDRDTGELFF.